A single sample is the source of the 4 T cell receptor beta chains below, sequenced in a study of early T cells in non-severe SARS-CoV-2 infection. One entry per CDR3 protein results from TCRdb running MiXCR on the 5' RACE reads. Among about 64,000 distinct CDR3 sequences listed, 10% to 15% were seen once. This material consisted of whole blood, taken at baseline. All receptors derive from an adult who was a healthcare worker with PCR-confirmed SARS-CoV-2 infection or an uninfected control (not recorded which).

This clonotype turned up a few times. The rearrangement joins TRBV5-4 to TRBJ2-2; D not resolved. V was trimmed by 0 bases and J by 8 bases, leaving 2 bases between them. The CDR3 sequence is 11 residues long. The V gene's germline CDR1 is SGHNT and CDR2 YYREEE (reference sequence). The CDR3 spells CASSLEGELFF. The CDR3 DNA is TGTGCCAGCAGCTTGGAAGGGGAGCTGTTTTTT.

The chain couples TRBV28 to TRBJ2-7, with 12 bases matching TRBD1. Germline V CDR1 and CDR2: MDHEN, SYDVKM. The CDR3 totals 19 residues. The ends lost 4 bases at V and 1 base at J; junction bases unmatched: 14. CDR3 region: CASSYFPGQGAGESYEQYF. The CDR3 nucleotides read TGTGCCAGCAGTTACTTCCCGGGACAGGGGGCGGGGGAGTCCTACGAGCAGTACTTC.

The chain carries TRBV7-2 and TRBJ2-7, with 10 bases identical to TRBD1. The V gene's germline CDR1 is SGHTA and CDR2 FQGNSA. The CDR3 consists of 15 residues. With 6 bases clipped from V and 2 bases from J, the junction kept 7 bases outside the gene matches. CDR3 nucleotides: TGTGCCAGCAGTAGAGGGACAGGGGTTGCCTACGAGCAGTACTTC. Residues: CASSRGTGVAYEQYF. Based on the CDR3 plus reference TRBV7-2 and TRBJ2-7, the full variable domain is GAGVSQSPSNKVTEKGKDVELRCDPISGHTALYWYRQSLGQGLEFLIYFQGNSAPDKSGLPSDRFSAERTGGSVSTLTIQRTQQEDSAVYLCASSRGTGVAYEQYFGPGTRLTVT.

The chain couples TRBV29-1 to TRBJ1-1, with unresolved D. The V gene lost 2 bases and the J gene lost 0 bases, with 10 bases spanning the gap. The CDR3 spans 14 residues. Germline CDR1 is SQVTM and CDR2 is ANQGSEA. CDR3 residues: CSVEQLAMNTEAFF. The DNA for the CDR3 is TGCAGCGTTGAACAGTTAGCCATGAACACTGAAGCTTTCTTT.